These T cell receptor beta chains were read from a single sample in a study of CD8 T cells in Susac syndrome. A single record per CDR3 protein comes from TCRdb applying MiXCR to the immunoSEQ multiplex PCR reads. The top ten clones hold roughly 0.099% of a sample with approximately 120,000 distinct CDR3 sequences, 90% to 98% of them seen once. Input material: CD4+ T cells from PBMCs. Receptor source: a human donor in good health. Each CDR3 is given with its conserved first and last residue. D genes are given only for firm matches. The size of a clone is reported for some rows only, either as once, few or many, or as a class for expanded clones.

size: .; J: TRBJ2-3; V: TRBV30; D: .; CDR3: CAWGPGATDTQYF; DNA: TGTGCCTGGGGCCCGGGAGCGACAGATACGCAGTATTTT
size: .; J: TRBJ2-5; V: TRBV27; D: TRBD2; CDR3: CASSYSGGAQYF; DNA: TGTGCCAGCAGTTATAGCGGGGGGGCCCAGTACTTC
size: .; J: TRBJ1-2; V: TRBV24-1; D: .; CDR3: CATSDPDLQGYTF; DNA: TGTGCCACCAGTGATCCGGATTTACAGGGCTACACCTTC
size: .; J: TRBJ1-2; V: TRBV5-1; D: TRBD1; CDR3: CASSSGTGTLYHTF; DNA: TGCGCCAGCAGCTCCGGGACAGGGACCCTTTATCACACCTTC
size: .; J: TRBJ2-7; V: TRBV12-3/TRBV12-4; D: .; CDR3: CASSIPSRGIYEQYF; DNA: TGTGCCAGCAGTATCCCATCGAGAGGGATCTACGAGCAGTACTTC
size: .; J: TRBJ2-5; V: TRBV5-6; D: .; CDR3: CASKKGSETQYF; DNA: TGTGCCAGCAAGAAGGGGTCCGAGACCCAGTACTTC
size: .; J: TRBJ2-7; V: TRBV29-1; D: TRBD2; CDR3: CSVELPRSGRSNEQYF; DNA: TGCAGCGTTGAACTCCCCAGGAGCGGGAGGTCCAACGAGCAGTACTTC
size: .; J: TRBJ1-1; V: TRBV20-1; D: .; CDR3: CSARVAPANTEAFF; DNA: TGCAGTGCTAGAGTTGCCCCCGCGAACACTGAAGCTTTCTTT
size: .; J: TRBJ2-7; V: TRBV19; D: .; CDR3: CASSKYAPTDPYEQYF; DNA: TGTGCCAGTAGTAAGTACGCCCCGACAGACCCCTACGAGCAGTACTTC
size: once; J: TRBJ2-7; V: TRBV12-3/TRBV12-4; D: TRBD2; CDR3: CASRRAGGYEQYF; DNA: TGTGCCAGCAGGAGAGCGGGGGGCTACGAGCAGTACTTC
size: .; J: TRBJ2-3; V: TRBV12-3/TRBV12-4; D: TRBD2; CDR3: CASGNPGLAGRDTQYF; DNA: TGTGCCAGCGGAAACCCGGGACTAGCTGGTCGGGATACGCAGTATTTT
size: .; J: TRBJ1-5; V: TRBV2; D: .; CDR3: CAGGEPGSDQPQHF; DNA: TGTGCCGGAGGGGAACCAGGTAGCGATCAGCCCCAGCATTTT